This T cell receptor (beta chain) was captured in a study of cytomegalovirus exposure and HLA in healthy donors. About this clone itself: The antigen remains unidentified.

Trimming left V 5 bases short and J 4 bases short, with 9 bases between. The CDR3 loop spans 13 amino acids. Germline CDR1 and CDR2: SGHVS and FNYEAQ. Study-wide results and caveats: Per a later analysis, about 17,000 TCR beta sequences showed association with HLA alleles at 0.05 false discovery rate. When analyzed later, a missense DCLRE1C variant was found to be linked to TCR beta V- and J-gene trimming.

With 60 Vbeta and 13 Jbeta primers, the PCR was carried out. The data were produced by immunoSEQ multiplex PCR, yet TCRdb's version contains in-frame clones alone and is incomplete. This sample has fewer than 100,000 clones, with around 70% found just once. The donors (healthy individuals) were bone marrow donors. The clonotype originates from a female donor in good health and CMV-seronegative. The sequenced sample consisted of PBMCs. V usage is TRBV7-6 and J usage is TRBJ1-5; D unresolved. DNA of the CDR3: TGTGCCAGCAGCCCACGCGGAAATCAGCCCCAGCATTTT. Its translation: CASSPRGNQPQHF.